This section outlines one T cell receptor (beta chain) sequence together with its context. Its binding antigen is unknown. No base-level quality is on record; no much larger clone is a single base apart. The sample originates from a study of T cells in localized non-small cell lung cancer (TCRdb year 2020). Context from the whole study: The study examined T cell repertoires in under 300 patients with early-stage NSCLC and compared tumors with uninvolved tumor-adjacent lungs. The cohort consisted of 236 treatment-naive NSCLC patients whose localized lung tumors had been resected. A mean age of roughly 64 years was recorded for the NSCLC patients, of whom 129 were male and about a hundred were female. Beyond this particular receptor, the publication reports: Because multi-region tumor sequencing was not done, intratumor heterogeneity could not be ruled out. A median of 57 of the top 100 tumor clones turned up in the paired uninvolved adjacent lung, and 25 to 30 of those clones also ranked among the top 100 of that same adjacent lung. The highest T cell clonality was observed in uninvolved tumor-adjacent lung, where clonality exceeded that of tumor, suggesting that antigenic responses were more focused in uninvolved tumor-adjacent lung. Longer overall survival was associated with higher T cell density in blood, whereas shorter survival was associated with higher clonality in adjacent lung. Since the design was exploratory, TCR variables were selected using unadjusted p-values with no false-discovery rate correction.

At diagnosis, tumor, uninvolved tumor-adjacent lung and peripheral blood were collected and then preserved as a mix of FFPE and fresh-frozen material. For TCR repertoire profiling, blood samples were analyzed as peripheral blood mononuclear cells. The CDR3 numbers 13 residues from cysteine through phenylalanine. This entry keeps only the CDR3 DNA: 39 bases, framed from base 1. V and J are truncated by 4 bases and 4 bases respectively, leaving an intervening sequence of 11 bases. The CDR1 and CDR2 encoded by the germline V gene (reference sequence) are GTSNPN and SVGIG. TCR beta CDR3 regions were sequenced from DNA using the immunoSEQ Assay. The source study handled its data this way. T cell density was computed as TCR beta template counts normalized to usable DNA estimated by amplifying housekeeping genes. Richness was estimated with the preseqR package, extrapolating to 400,000 templates for PBMC samples and 120,000 templates for tissue samples. Clonality was calculated as one minus Pielou's evenness. Tissue-enriched TCRs were identified by differential abundance testing using productive amino-acid clonotypes, minimum total count 5 and alpha 0.1. The Jaccard Index and the Morisita Overlap Index were used to measure repertoire overlap between compartments. GLIPH grouped TCR beta CDR3s together with public tetramer-defined viral CDR3s, and a viral motif had to include at least three viral sequences and show V-gene enrichment. As stored in TCRdb, this immuneACCESS dataset retains in-frame rearrangements with V and J assigned. A fraction of the clones does not appear; measured against another copy, unresolved V genes explain less than half of the discrepancy, and the remainder lacks a known reason. That table furnishes V, J and clone size, whereas the DNA furnished D and trimming. The sample yields over 8,500 clones; around nine tenths were counted once. Approximately 14% of the sample belongs to the ten largest clones.

This receptor was identified in a male donor at least 60 years old with stage III lung adenocarcinoma. The chain is assembled from TRBV30 and TRBJ1-5; a tentative D match to TRBD1 spans 5 bases. The specimen comprised peripheral blood, sampled before any cancer treatment. The DNA sequence is as follows: TGTGCCTGGACCTTGGGGGTTAATCAGCCCCAGCATTTT. This gives the protein CAWTLGVNQPQHF.